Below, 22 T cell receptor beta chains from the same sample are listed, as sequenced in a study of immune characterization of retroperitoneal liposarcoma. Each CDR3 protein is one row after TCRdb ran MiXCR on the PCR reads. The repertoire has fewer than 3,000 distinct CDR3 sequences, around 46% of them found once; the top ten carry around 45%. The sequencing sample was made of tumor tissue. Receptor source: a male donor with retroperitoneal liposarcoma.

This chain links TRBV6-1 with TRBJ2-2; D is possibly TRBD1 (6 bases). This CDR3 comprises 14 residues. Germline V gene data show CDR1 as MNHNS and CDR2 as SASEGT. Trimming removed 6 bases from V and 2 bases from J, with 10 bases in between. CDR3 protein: CASRPGHNTGELFF. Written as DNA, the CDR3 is TGTGCCAGCAGACCGGGACACAACACCGGGGAGCTGTTTTTT.

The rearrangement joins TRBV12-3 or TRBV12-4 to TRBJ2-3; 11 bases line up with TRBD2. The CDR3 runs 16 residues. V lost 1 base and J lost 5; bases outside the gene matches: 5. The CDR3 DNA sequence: TGTGCCAGCAGTTTAGGGCTAGCGGGGGGTAGAGATACGCAGTATTTT. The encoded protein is CASSLGLAGGRDTQYF.

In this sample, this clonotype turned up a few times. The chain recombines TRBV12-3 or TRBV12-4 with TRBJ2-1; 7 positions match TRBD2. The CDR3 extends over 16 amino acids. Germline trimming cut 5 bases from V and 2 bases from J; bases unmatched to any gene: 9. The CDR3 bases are TGTGCCAGCAGTAGCGGGACGGGAGGTACCTACAATGAGCAGTTCTTC. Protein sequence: CASSSGTGGTYNEQFF.

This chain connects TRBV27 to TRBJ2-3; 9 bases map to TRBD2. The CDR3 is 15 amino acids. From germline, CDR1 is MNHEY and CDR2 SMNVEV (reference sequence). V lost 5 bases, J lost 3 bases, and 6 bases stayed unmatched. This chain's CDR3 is CASSVTSGWTDTQYF. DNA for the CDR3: TGTGCCAGCAGTGTTACTAGCGGGTGGACAGATACGCAGTATTTT.

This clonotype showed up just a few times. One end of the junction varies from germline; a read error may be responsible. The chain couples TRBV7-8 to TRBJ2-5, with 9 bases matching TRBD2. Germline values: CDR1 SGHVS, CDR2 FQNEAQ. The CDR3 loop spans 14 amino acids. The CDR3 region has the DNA TGTGCCAGCAGCGTAGCGGGAGAGAGCAATGAGCAGTACTTC. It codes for CASSVAGESNEQYF.

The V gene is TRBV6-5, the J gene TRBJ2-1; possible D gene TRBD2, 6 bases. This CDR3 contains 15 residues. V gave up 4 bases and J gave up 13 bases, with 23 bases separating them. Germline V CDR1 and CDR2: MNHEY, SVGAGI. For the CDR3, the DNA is TGTGCCAGCAGTTCCCGGGGAGGAGACTGGGAGACCCAGTTCTTC. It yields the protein CASSSRGGDWETQFF.

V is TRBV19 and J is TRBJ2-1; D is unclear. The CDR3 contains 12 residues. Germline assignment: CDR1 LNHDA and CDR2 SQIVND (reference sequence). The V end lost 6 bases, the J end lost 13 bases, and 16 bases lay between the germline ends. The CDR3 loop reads CASSATRETQFF. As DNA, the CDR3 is TGTGCCAGTAGCGCTACGAGAGAGACCCAGTTCTTC.

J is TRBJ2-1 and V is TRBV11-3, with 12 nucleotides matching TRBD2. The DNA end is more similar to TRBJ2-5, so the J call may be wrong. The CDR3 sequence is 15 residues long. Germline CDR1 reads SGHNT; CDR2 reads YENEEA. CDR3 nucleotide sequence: TGTGCCAGCAGTCCAGGACTAGCGGGACAGGAGACCCAGTACTTC. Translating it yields CASSPGLAGQETQYF.

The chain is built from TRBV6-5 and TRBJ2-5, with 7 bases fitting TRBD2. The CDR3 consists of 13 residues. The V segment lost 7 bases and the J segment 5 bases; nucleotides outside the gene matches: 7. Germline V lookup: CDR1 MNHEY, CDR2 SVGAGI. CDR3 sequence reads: CASNQAGRETQYF. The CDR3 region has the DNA TGTGCCAGCAACCAAGCGGGACGGGAGACCCAGTACTTC.

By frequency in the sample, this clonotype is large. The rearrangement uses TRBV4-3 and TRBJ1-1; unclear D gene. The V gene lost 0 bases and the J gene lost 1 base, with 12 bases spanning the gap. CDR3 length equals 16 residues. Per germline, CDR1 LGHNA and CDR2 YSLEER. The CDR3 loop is CASSQEASLPNTEAFF. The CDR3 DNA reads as TGCGCCAGCAGCCAAGAGGCGTCACTACCGAACACTGAAGCTTTCTTT.

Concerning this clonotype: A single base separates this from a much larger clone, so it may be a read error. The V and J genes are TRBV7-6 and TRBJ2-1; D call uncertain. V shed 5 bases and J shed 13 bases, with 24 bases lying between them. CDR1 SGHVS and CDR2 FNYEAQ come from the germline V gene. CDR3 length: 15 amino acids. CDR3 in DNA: TGTGCCAGCAGCCCGGTTAGGGCCGTACAAGAGACCCAGTTCTTC. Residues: CASSPVRAVQETQFF.

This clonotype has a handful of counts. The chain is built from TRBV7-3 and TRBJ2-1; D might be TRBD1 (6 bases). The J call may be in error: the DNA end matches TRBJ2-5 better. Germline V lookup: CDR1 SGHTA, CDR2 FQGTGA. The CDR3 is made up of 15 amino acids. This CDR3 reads CASSPGPGDPETQYF. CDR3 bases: TGTGCCAGCAGCCCTGGCCCAGGGGATCCAGAGACCCAGTACTTC.

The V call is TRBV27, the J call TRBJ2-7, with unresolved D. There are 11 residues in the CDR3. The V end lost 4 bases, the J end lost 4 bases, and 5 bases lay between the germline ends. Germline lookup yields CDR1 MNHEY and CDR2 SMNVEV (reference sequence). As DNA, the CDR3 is TGTGCCAGCAGTTCCTCTTACGAGCAGTACTTC. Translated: CASSSSYEQYF.

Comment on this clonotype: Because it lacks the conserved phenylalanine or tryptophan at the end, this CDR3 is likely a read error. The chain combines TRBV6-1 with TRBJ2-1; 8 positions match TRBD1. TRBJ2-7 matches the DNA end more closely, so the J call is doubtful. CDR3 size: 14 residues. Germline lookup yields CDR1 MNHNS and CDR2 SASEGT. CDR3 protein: CASSVSGTGFAQYV. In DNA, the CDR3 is TGTGCCAGCAGTGTATCCGGGACAGGCTTTGCGCAGTACGTC.

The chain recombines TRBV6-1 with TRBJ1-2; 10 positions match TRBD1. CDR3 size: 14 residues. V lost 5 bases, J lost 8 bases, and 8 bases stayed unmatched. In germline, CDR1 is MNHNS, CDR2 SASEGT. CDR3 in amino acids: CASSFSVGQGGYTF. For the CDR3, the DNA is TGTGCCAGCAGTTTTTCCGTGGGACAGGGGGGCTACACCTTC.

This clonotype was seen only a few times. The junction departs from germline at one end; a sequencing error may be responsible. The CDR3, as DNA: TGTGCCAGCAGTTCCCCCACCGAGGGGGCCCTCTACAATGAGCAGTTCTTT. The encoded protein is CASSSPTEGALYNEQFF. The rearrangement links TRBV25-1 to TRBJ2-1, with 7 bases aligning to TRBD1. There are 17 residues in the CDR3. Germline loops: CDR1 MGHDK, CDR2 SYGVNS.

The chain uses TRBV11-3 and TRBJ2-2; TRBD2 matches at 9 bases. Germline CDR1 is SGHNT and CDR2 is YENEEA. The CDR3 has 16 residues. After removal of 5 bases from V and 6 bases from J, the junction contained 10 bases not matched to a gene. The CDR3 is CASSTRTSAGAGELFF. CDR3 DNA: TGTGCCAGCAGCACACGGACTAGCGCAGGGGCCGGGGAGCTGTTTTTT.

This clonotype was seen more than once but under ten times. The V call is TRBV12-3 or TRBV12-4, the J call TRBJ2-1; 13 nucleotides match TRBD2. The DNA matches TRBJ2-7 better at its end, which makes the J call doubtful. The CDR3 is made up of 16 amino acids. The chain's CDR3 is CASRRTSGSSYNEQYF. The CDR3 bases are TGTGCCAGCAGGAGGACTAGCGGGAGCTCCTACAATGAGCAGTACTTC.

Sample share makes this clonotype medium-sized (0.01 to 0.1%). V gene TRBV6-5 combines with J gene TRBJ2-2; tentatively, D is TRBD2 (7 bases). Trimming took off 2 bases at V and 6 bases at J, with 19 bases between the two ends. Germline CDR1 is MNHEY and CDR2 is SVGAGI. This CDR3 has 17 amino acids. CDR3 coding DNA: TGTGCCAGCAGTTACGCGGGGAGGGGGTATGTCCCCGGGGAGCTGTTTTTT. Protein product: CASSYAGRGYVPGELFF.

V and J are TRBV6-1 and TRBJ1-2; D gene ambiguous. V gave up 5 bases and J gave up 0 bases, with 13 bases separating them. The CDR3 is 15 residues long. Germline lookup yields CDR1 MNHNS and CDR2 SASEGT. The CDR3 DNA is TGTGCCAGCAGTCTAAACGTAGGAGCTAACTATGGCTACACCTTC. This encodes CASSLNVGANYGYTF.

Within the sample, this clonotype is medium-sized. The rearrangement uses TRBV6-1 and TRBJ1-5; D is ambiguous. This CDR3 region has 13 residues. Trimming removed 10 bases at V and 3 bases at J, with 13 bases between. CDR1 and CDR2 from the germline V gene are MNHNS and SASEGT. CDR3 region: CATSRGFNQPQHF. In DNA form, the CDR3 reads TGTGCCACATCCCGAGGCTTCAATCAGCCCCAGCATTTT.

CDR3 protein: CASSETPAQEGEQFF. DNA of the CDR3: TGTGCCAGCAGTGAAACGCCCGCGCAAGAGGGTGAGCAGTTCTTC. The chain uses TRBV6-1 and TRBJ2-1; D might be TRBD2 (5 bases). CDR1 MNHNS and CDR2 SASEGT come from the germline V gene. The CDR3 runs to 15 residues. V lost 2 bases and J lost 9, with 17 bases in between.